This record concerns one T cell receptor beta chain sequence. Its cognate antigen is unknown. The data belong to a study of CD8 T cells in Susac syndrome. Reverse transcription of roughly 0.45 to 1 ug RNA used random hexamers. TCRdb independently ran MiXCR on the immunoSEQ multiplex PCR reads; one entry per CDR3 protein. The sample holds 100,000 to 150,000 distinct CDR3 sequences, 80% to 85% seen once. The germline V and J ends were trimmed by 3 bases and 3 bases, with 12 bases remaining between them. Per the germline V gene, CDR1 is MGHRA and CDR2 is YSYEKL. The CDR3 has 15 residues. Overall study findings and caveats: As the study acknowledged, the number of individuals who were part of its TCR sequencing and HLA analysis was relatively small.

Source material: CD8+ T cells from PBMCs. The rearrangement links TRBV4-1 to TRBJ1-5; D may be TRBD1 (5 bases). This TCR was recovered from a human donor with multiple sclerosis. This CDR3 is CASSHRDGLNQPQHF. Here the CDR3 DNA reads TGCGCCAGCAGCCACCGGGACGGACTCAATCAGCCCCAGCATTTT.